This T cell receptor (beta chain) derives from a study of T cells in tuberculosis. Sequencing of TCR-alpha and TCR-beta chains was unpaired. Profiled with immunoSEQ multiplex PCR; TCRdb holds only in-frame clones, not every one. The sample gives approximately 100,000 clones, approximately 91% of which show up once; 1.9% is in the top ten. Cells were sorted from thawed PBMC rested overnight and stained with GMM-loaded CD1B tetramer, viability dye and anti-CD3. The CD1B tetramers carried C32 glucose monomycolate purified from Rhodococcus equi. CDR3 length: 13 residues. Trimming took off 6 bases at V and 1 base at J, with 9 bases between the two ends. CDR1 SGHAT and CDR2 FQNNGV come from the germline V gene. Notes on the study in general: Some low-affinity tetramer-binding T cells may be absent from this sample.

Sequencing input: CD1b-GMM tetramer-negative cells sorted from PBMCs. The receptor was derived from an adult woman with latent tuberculosis. The J gene is TRBJ1-1, the V gene TRBV11-2; unclear D gene. CDR3 bases: TGTGCCAGCAGTCGCGGTTGGAACACTGAAGCTTTCTTT. Translation gives CASSRGWNTEAFF. The whole variable domain, remainder taken from reference TRBV11-2 and TRBJ1-1, is EAGVAQSPRYKIIEKRQSVAFWCNPISGHATLYWYQQILGQGPKLLIQFQNNGVVDDSQLPKDRFSAERLKGVDSTLKIQPAKLEDSAVYLCASSRGWNTEAFFGQGTRLTVV.